This TCR beta chain was sequenced during a study of T cell responses to AZD1222 COVID-19 vaccine (dated by TCRdb to about 2021). For the study in its entirety: A total of about 230 trial participants underwent TCR sequencing, of whom approximately 210 received two doses of AZD1222 and about 25 received two doses of the MenACWY control vaccine. Trial participants were enrolled into age subgroups of 18-55, 56-69 and 70-plus years, which contained around 150, 29 and 61 TCR-sequenced participants, respectively.

Note on this clone: What this receptor recognizes is not known. Base quality data are lacking; no much larger clone is found one base away.

CDR1 and CDR2 were assigned from the germline V gene as SGHTA and FQGNSA. V loses 5 bases, J loses 3 bases, and the germline ends lie 11 bases apart. Inclusive of the bounding cysteine and phenylalanine, the CDR3 is 13 residues long. The DNA shown is the 39-base CDR3, in frame from base 1. The CDR3 regions of human TCRbeta chains were subjected to immunosequencing. Regarding the original processing steps: Repertoire TCRs were checked for matches against a reference library of SARS-CoV-2-specific TCRs that had been generated using the MIRA antigen-specificity platform. Breadth meant the fraction of unique TCRs that were SARS-CoV-2-associated, whereas depth meant the fraction of total T cells that were SARS-CoV-2-associated. Using the MIRA data, every spike-specific TCR was mapped to the spike region that the TCR reacted to and assigned to either a CD4 or a CD8 class. Log10-transformed breadth and depth values were compared by one-way ANOVA with Sidak's multiple comparisons tests. TCRdb mirrors the immuneACCESS table, restricted to in-frame sequences. Some clones are absent from its copies; in checked studies, under half trace to an unresolved V gene, and the reason for the others is unknown. The DNA was the basis for D and trimming; V, J and clone size are from that table. The sample includes about 140,000 clones, with about 89% observed a single time. Jointly, the top ten make up approximately 8% of the sample.

In light of the paper, this sample's time point label describes: about 28 days (+/-7) after the second vaccine dose. In the paper's terms, the treatment or condition label means: meningococcal conjugate vaccine given as trial control. Vaccinee samples were obtained from the UK trials COV001 and COV002, which included a single-blind randomized controlled phase 2/3 trial of AZD1222 (ChAdOx1 nCoV-19) in healthy adults. Trial participant PBMC samples were collected at day 0 and day 28 after the second dose for TCRbeta chain sequencing. Beyond this particular receptor, the publication reports: After two AZD1222 doses, both the breadth and the depth of spike-specific TCRs were significantly higher than at day 0 and than in MenACWY recipients. Because no day 14 peak-response samples were available, repertoires were characterized only after the peak T cell response. Conclusions about previously exposed vaccinees were limited because only six AZD1222 recipients were SARS-CoV-2 seropositive at baseline. The whole spike protein was spanned by vaccine-associated CD4 TCRs, and dominant responses were seen in regions 160-218 and 743-854. Most participants were white British and females outnumbered males, and the authors suggested that clonal diversity may have been underestimated. The 56-69-year group was small, and its depth increase did not reach significance, likely because of low power. Reportedly, almost half of the unique spike-specific TCRs recognized epitopes lying outside the regions that are mutated in the B.1.351 and B.1.1.7 variants.

This receptor was obtained from an adult who received the MenACWY meningococcal vaccine as a control. The sample in question was peripheral blood, obtained 28 days after the second dose of the MenACWY control vaccine. Recombination connected TRBV7-2 to TRBJ2-7; TRBD2 could be the D gene, as 5 bases match. The DNA sequence reads TGTGCCAGCAGCACCGGGGTCGGCTACGAGCAGTACTTC. This codes for CASSTGVGYEQYF.